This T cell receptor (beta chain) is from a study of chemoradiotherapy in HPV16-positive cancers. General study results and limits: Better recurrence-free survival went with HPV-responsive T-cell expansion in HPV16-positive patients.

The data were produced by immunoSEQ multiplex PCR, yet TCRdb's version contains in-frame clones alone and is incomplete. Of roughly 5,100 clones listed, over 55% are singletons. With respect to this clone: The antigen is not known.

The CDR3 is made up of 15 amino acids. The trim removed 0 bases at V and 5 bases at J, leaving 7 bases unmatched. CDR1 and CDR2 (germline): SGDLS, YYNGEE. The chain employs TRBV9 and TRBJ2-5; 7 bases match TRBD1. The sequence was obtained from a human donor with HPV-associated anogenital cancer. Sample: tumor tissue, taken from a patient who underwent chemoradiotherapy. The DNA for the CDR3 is TGTGCCAGCAGCGTAGTAGGGGGCTGGGGGGAGACCCAGTACTTC. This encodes CASSVVGGWGETQYF.